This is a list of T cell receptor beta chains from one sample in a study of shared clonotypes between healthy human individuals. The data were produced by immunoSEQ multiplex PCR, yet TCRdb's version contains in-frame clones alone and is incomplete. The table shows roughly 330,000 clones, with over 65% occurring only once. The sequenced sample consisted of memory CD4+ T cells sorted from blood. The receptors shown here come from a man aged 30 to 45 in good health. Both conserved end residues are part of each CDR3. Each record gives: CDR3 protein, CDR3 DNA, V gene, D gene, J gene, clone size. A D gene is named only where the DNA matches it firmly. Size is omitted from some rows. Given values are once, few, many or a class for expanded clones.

CDR3aa: CASSTGQGGLYGYTF
CDR3nt: TGTGCCAGCAGTACCGGACAGGGCGGATTATATGGCTACACCTTC
v_gene: TRBV28
d_gene: TRBD1
j_gene: TRBJ1-2
abundance: .

CDR3aa: CASSLAPMDMTGANVLTF
CDR3nt: TGCGCCAGCAGCTTGGCGCCAATGGACATGACCGGGGCCAACGTCCTGACTTTC
v_gene: TRBV5-1
d_gene: .
j_gene: TRBJ2-6
abundance: once

CDR3aa: CASSSGLAGVEQYF
CDR3nt: TGTGCCAGCAGTTCGGGACTAGCGGGAGTCGAGCAGTACTTC
v_gene: TRBV11-2
d_gene: TRBD2
j_gene: TRBJ2-7
abundance: .

CDR3aa: CASSQGTGSHYYEQYF
CDR3nt: TGTGCCAGCAGCCAAGGAACAGGGTCACACTACTACGAGCAGTACTTC
v_gene: TRBV14
d_gene: .
j_gene: TRBJ2-7
abundance: .

CDR3aa: CASSLHGQNSGANVLTF
CDR3nt: TGTGCCAGCAGCTTACACGGGCAGAACTCTGGGGCCAACGTCCTGACTTTC
v_gene: TRBV7-2
d_gene: .
j_gene: TRBJ2-6
abundance: once

CDR3aa: CATSRGQGFNYGYTF
CDR3nt: TGTGCCACCAGCAGAGGACAGGGATTTAACTATGGCTACACCTTC
v_gene: TRBV15
d_gene: TRBD1
j_gene: TRBJ1-2
abundance: .

CDR3aa: CAISEPQGRTPKAGELFF
CDR3nt: TGTGCCATCAGTGAGCCCCAGGGGAGGACTCCAAAGGCCGGGGAGCTGTTTTTT
v_gene: TRBV10-3
d_gene: .
j_gene: TRBJ2-2
abundance: .

CDR3aa: CASSYDRTNTGELFF
CDR3nt: TGCGCCAGCAGCTACGACAGAACGAACACCGGGGAGCTGTTTTTT
v_gene: TRBV5-1
d_gene: .
j_gene: TRBJ2-2
abundance: .

CDR3aa: CASSSYDRSGGYTF
CDR3nt: TGTGCCAGCAGCTCATACGACAGGAGTGGGGGCTACACCTTC
v_gene: TRBV7-2
d_gene: .
j_gene: TRBJ1-2
abundance: .

CDR3aa: CASSQGDRGSGANVLTF
CDR3nt: TGCGCCAGCAGCCAAGGGGACAGGGGCTCTGGGGCCAACGTCCTGACTTTC
v_gene: TRBV4-3
d_gene: TRBD1
j_gene: TRBJ2-6
abundance: many

CDR3aa: CASSSGGADQPQHF
CDR3nt: TGTGCCAGCAGCTCGGGGGGCGCGGATCAGCCCCAGCATTTT
v_gene: TRBV28
d_gene: .
j_gene: TRBJ1-5
abundance: few

CDR3aa: CASSREATNYGYTF
CDR3nt: TGTGCCAGCTCAAGAGAGGCGACTAACTATGGCTACACCTTC
v_gene: TRBV18
d_gene: .
j_gene: TRBJ1-2
abundance: .

CDR3aa: CASGTGSRETQYF
CDR3nt: TGTGCCAGCGGTACAGGGTCTCGAGAGACCCAGTACTTC
v_gene: TRBV2
d_gene: .
j_gene: TRBJ2-5
abundance: .

CDR3aa: CAISRQGGPEKLFF
CDR3nt: TGTGCCATCAGTCGACAGGGGGGACCGGAAAAACTGTTTTTT
v_gene: TRBV10-3
d_gene: TRBD1
j_gene: TRBJ1-4
abundance: .

CDR3aa: CATGQGSNQPQHF
CDR3nt: TGTGCCACCGGACAGGGCAGCAATCAGCCCCAGCATTTT
v_gene: TRBV6-1
d_gene: TRBD1
j_gene: TRBJ1-5
abundance: .

CDR3aa: CAISGQGLRQYF
CDR3nt: TGTGCCATCAGTGGACAGGGGTTGCGGCAGTACTTC
v_gene: TRBV10-3
d_gene: TRBD1
j_gene: TRBJ2-7
abundance: once

CDR3aa: CASSQELGVGWNTEAFF
CDR3nt: TGTGCCAGCAGCCAAGAACTGGGAGTGGGATGGAACACTGAAGCTTTCTTT
v_gene: TRBV14
d_gene: .
j_gene: TRBJ1-1
abundance: few

CDR3aa: CASSLLGATTDTQYF
CDR3nt: TGTGCCAGCAGCTTACTCGGGGCAACCACAGATACGCAGTATTTT
v_gene: TRBV11-2
d_gene: .
j_gene: TRBJ2-3
abundance: .

CDR3aa: CASSSTGVGTGELFF
CDR3nt: TGTGCCAGCAGTTCAACAGGGGTGGGCACCGGGGAGCTGTTTTTT
v_gene: TRBV6-6
d_gene: TRBD1
j_gene: TRBJ2-2
abundance: .

CDR3aa: CASSFDSTGIISGANVLTF
CDR3nt: TGTGCCAGCAGCTTTGACTCGACAGGGATTATCTCTGGGGCCAACGTCCTGACTTTC
v_gene: TRBV12-1
d_gene: .
j_gene: TRBJ2-6
abundance: .

CDR3aa: CASSRPFGGNTGELFF
CDR3nt: TGTGCCAGTAGTAGGCCCTTTGGGGGCAACACCGGGGAGCTGTTTTTT
v_gene: TRBV19
d_gene: .
j_gene: TRBJ2-2
abundance: few

CDR3aa: CASSQTGSDQPQHF
CDR3nt: TGTGCCAGCAGCCAGACAGGGAGTGATCAGCCCCAGCATTTT
v_gene: TRBV2
d_gene: TRBD1
j_gene: TRBJ1-5
abundance: .

CDR3aa: CATSRQLTVYEQYF
CDR3nt: TGTGCCACGTCGAGACAGCTTACTGTCTACGAGCAGTACTTC
v_gene: TRBV2
d_gene: .
j_gene: TRBJ2-7
abundance: .

CDR3aa: CASRRTSVTGGWGYTF
CDR3nt: TGTGCCAGCAGAAGAACGTCCGTGACAGGGGGGTGGGGCTACACCTTC
v_gene: TRBV28
d_gene: TRBD1
j_gene: TRBJ1-2
abundance: .

CDR3aa: CASSAIGGYGEPQHF
CDR3nt: TGTGCCAGCAGTGCGATCGGGGGTTATGGTGAGCCCCAGCATTTT
v_gene: TRBV6-1
d_gene: .
j_gene: TRBJ1-5
abundance: few

CDR3aa: CASSLTLGGGGNEQFF
CDR3nt: TGCGCCAGCAGCTTGACTTTAGGGGGAGGAGGTAATGAGCAGTTCTTC
v_gene: TRBV5-1
d_gene: .
j_gene: TRBJ2-1
abundance: .

CDR3aa: CASSGLQGPYEQYF
CDR3nt: TGTGCCAGCAGCGGTCTGCAGGGCCCCTACGAGCAGTACTTC
v_gene: TRBV5-4
d_gene: .
j_gene: TRBJ2-7
abundance: .

CDR3aa: CASSGTGLYGEAFF
CDR3nt: TGTGCCAGCAGTGGAACAGGGTTATATGGAGAAGCTTTCTTT
v_gene: TRBV6-1
d_gene: .
j_gene: TRBJ1-1
abundance: few

CDR3aa: CASSPPGQLGTQYF
CDR3nt: TGTGCCAGCTCACCACCGGGACAACTAGGGACCCAGTACTTC
v_gene: TRBV18
d_gene: .
j_gene: TRBJ2-5
abundance: .

CDR3aa: CASSSARTSGIGTQYF
CDR3nt: TGTGCCAGCAGCTCCGCCCGGACTAGCGGGATCGGTACGCAGTATTTT
v_gene: TRBV7-2
d_gene: TRBD2
j_gene: TRBJ2-3
abundance: .

CDR3aa: CASSLGQGIYGYTF
CDR3nt: TGTGCCAGCAGCTTGGGACAGGGAATCTATGGCTACACCTTC
v_gene: TRBV5-6
d_gene: TRBD1
j_gene: TRBJ1-2
abundance: few

CDR3aa: CASSGGDKAVYNEQFF
CDR3nt: TGTGCCAGCAGTGGGGGGGACAAGGCGGTCTACAATGAGCAGTTCTTC
v_gene: TRBV7-9
d_gene: .
j_gene: TRBJ2-1
abundance: .

CDR3aa: CASSQDRFLGRGREKLFF
CDR3nt: TGTGCCAGCAGCCAAGATCGGTTTCTAGGGAGAGGACGGGAAAAACTGTTTTTT
v_gene: TRBV14
d_gene: .
j_gene: TRBJ1-4
abundance: few

CDR3aa: CASTRPGSRPHF
CDR3nt: TGTGCCAGCACCCGACCGGGGTCCCGTCCTCACTTC
v_gene: TRBV27
d_gene: .
j_gene: TRBJ2-5
abundance: .

CDR3aa: CASSLDQRPANYGYTF
CDR3nt: TGTGCCAGCAGCTTGGATCAGAGGCCTGCTAACTATGGCTACACCTTC
v_gene: TRBV5-8
d_gene: .
j_gene: TRBJ1-2
abundance: .

CDR3aa: CAWRARQGPTEAFF
CDR3nt: TGTGCCTGGAGGGCAAGACAGGGCCCAACTGAAGCTTTCTTT
v_gene: TRBV30
d_gene: TRBD1
j_gene: TRBJ1-1
abundance: .

CDR3aa: CASTLGAGDRGYNEQFF
CDR3nt: TGTGCCAGCACCCTCGGCGCCGGGGACAGGGGATACAATGAGCAGTTCTTC
v_gene: TRBV7-8
d_gene: TRBD1
j_gene: TRBJ2-1
abundance: few

CDR3aa: CATSVDRLAAYNEQFF
CDR3nt: TGTGCCACCAGCGTCGATCGACTAGCAGCCTACAATGAGCAGTTCTTC
v_gene: TRBV15
d_gene: TRBD2
j_gene: TRBJ2-1
abundance: .

CDR3aa: CASSSSDHAYEQYF
CDR3nt: TGTGCCAGCAGTTCCAGCGACCATGCCTACGAGCAGTACTTC
v_gene: TRBV28
d_gene: .
j_gene: TRBJ2-7
abundance: .

CDR3aa: CASSQDPRTGGYNEQFF
CDR3nt: TGCGCCAGCAGCCAAGATCCTAGGACAGGGGGATACAATGAGCAGTTCTTC
v_gene: TRBV4-3
d_gene: TRBD1
j_gene: TRBJ2-1
abundance: .

CDR3aa: CASSPPTGASWTEAFF
CDR3nt: TGTGCCAGCTCACCACCCACAGGGGCCTCGTGGACTGAAGCTTTCTTT
v_gene: TRBV18
d_gene: TRBD1
j_gene: TRBJ1-1
abundance: .

CDR3aa: CASSLGLAGATSYNEQFF
CDR3nt: TGCGCCAGCAGCTTAGGACTAGCGGGAGCGACCTCCTACAATGAGCAGTTCTTC
v_gene: TRBV5-1
d_gene: TRBD2
j_gene: TRBJ2-1
abundance: .

CDR3aa: CASSGTISSYNEQFF
CDR3nt: TGTGCCAGCAGCGGGACTATCAGCTCCTACAATGAGCAGTTCTTC
v_gene: TRBV2
d_gene: TRBD2
j_gene: TRBJ2-1
abundance: .

CDR3aa: CASSSVAGKINEQFF
CDR3nt: TGTGCCAGCAGCTCGGTAGCGGGAAAAATAAATGAGCAGTTCTTC
v_gene: TRBV11-2
d_gene: TRBD2
j_gene: TRBJ2-1
abundance: few

CDR3aa: CASSLTSGRVFEQFF
CDR3nt: TGTGCCAGCAGCCTTACTAGCGGGAGGGTATTTGAGCAGTTCTTC
v_gene: TRBV14
d_gene: TRBD2
j_gene: TRBJ2-1
abundance: .

CDR3aa: CASTPGGAEETQYF
CDR3nt: TGTGCCAGCACCCCTGGGGGGGCTGAAGAGACCCAGTACTTC
v_gene: TRBV28
d_gene: .
j_gene: TRBJ2-5
abundance: many

CDR3aa: CAIRTAGRDTQYF
CDR3nt: TGTGCCATCCGGACAGCCGGTCGGGATACGCAGTATTTT
v_gene: TRBV6-1
d_gene: .
j_gene: TRBJ2-3
abundance: .

CDR3aa: CASSEWDGYTF
CDR3nt: TGTGCCAGCAGTGAGTGGGATGGCTACACCTTC
v_gene: TRBV2
d_gene: .
j_gene: TRBJ1-2
abundance: few

CDR3aa: CASSSWTSDEQYF
CDR3nt: TGTGCCAGCAGCTCTTGGACTAGCGACGAGCAGTACTTC
v_gene: TRBV14
d_gene: TRBD2
j_gene: TRBJ2-7
abundance: few

CDR3aa: CASSRDRGNQPQHF
CDR3nt: TGCGCCAGCAGCCGTGACAGGGGCAATCAGCCCCAGCATTTT
v_gene: TRBV5-1
d_gene: TRBD1
j_gene: TRBJ1-5
abundance: .

CDR3aa: CASSSPGLAAIQTQYF
CDR3nt: TGTGCCAGCAGCTCGCCGGGACTAGCGGCTATTCAGACCCAGTACTTC
v_gene: TRBV7-2
d_gene: TRBD2
j_gene: TRBJ2-5
abundance: once

CDR3aa: CASSPSTNMNTEAFF
CDR3nt: TGTGCCAGCTCACCCTCGACAAACATGAACACTGAAGCTTTCTTT
v_gene: TRBV18
d_gene: .
j_gene: TRBJ1-1
abundance: .

CDR3aa: CASSVEAGGTDTQYF
CDR3nt: TGTGCCAGCAGCGTAGAAGCGGGAGGGACAGATACGCAGTATTTT
v_gene: TRBV9
d_gene: TRBD2
j_gene: TRBJ2-3
abundance: .

CDR3aa: CASSVASGRALETQYF
CDR3nt: TGTGCCAGCAGCGTAGCTAGCGGGAGGGCCTTGGAGACCCAGTACTTC
v_gene: TRBV9
d_gene: TRBD2
j_gene: TRBJ2-5
abundance: .

CDR3aa: CASSNAPGGNTIYF
CDR3nt: TGTGCCAGCAGCAACGCGCCTGGCGGAAACACCATATATTTT
v_gene: TRBV11-1
d_gene: .
j_gene: TRBJ1-3
abundance: .

CDR3aa: CASSQASGMWEQYF
CDR3nt: TGTGCCAGCAGCCAGGCTAGCGGGATGTGGGAGCAGTACTTC
v_gene: TRBV7-9
d_gene: TRBD2
j_gene: TRBJ2-7
abundance: few

CDR3aa: CASSSKAGSGADTQYF
CDR3nt: TGTGCCAGCAGCTCCAAAGCCGGGAGTGGCGCAGATACGCAGTATTTT
v_gene: TRBV4-2
d_gene: .
j_gene: TRBJ2-3
abundance: .

CDR3aa: CASTRTASIDTQYF
CDR3nt: TGCGCCAGCACCCGGACGGCTAGCATAGATACGCAGTATTTT
v_gene: TRBV5-1
d_gene: .
j_gene: TRBJ2-3
abundance: .

CDR3aa: CASSLTGASYEQYF
CDR3nt: TGTGCCAGTAGCCTGACAGGGGCCTCCTACGAGCAGTACTTC
v_gene: TRBV19
d_gene: TRBD1
j_gene: TRBJ2-7
abundance: .